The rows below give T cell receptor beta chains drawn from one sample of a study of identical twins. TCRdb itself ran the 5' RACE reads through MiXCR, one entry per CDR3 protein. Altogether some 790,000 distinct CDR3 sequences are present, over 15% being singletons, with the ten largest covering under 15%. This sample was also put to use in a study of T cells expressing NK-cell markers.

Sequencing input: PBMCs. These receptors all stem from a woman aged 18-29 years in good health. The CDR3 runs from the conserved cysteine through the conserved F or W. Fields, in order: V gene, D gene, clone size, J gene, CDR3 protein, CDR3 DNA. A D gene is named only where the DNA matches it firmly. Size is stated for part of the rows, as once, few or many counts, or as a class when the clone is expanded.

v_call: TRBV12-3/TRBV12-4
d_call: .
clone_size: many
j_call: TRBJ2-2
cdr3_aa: CASSFEGTGELFF
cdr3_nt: TGTGCCAGCAGTTTTGAGGGCACCGGGGAGCTGTTTTTT

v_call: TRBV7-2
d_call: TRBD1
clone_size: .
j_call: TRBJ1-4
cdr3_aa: CASSTGRGRKLFF
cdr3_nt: TGTGCCAGCAGCACCGGGAGGGGGCGAAAACTGTTTTTT

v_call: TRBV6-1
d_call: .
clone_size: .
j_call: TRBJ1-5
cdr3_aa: CASRRDGNQPQHF
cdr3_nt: TGTGCCAGCAGAAGGGACGGCAATCAGCCCCAGCATTTT

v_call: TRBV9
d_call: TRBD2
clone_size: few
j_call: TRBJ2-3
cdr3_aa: CASSTGTRETDTQYF
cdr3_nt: TGTGCCAGCTCGACCGGGACTAGGGAGACAGATACGCAGTATTTT

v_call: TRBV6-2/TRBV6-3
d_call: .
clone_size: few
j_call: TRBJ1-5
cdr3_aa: CASSSNGEGNQPQHF
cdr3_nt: TGTGCCAGCAGTTCAAACGGGGAGGGCAATCAGCCCCAGCATTTT

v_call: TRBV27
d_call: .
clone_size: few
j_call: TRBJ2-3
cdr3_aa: CASSFIAGASTDTQYF
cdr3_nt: TGTGCCAGCAGTTTTATCGCAGGGGCGAGCACAGATACGCAGTATTTT

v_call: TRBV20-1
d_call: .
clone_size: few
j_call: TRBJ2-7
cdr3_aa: CSARKVEQYF
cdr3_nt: TGCAGTGCTAGAAAGGTCGAGCAGTACTTC

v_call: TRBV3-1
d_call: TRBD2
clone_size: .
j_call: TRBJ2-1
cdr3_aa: CASRPGREGHGEQFF
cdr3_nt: TGTGCCAGCAGGCCGGGGCGGGAGGGCCACGGTGAGCAGTTCTTC

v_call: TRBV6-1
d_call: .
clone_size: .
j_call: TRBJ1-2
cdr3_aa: CASSVLHGYTF
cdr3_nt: TGTGCCAGCAGTGTCTTACATGGCTACACCTTC

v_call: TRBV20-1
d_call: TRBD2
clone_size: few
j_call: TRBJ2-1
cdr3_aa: CSARQTSGRRDEQFF
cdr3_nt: TGCAGTGCTAGGCAGACTAGCGGTCGTAGGGATGAGCAGTTCTTC

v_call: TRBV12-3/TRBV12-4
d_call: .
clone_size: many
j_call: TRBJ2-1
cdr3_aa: CASSLTDEQFF
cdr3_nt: TGCGCCAGCAGCTTGACGGATGAGCAGTTCTTC

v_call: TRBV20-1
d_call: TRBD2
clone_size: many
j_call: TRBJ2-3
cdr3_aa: CSASLAGGTDTQYF
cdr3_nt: TGCAGTGCTTCACTAGCGGGGGGCACAGATACGCAGTATTTT

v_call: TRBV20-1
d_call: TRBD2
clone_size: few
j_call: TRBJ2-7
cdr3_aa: CSALRDRLAGETYEQYF
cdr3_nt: TGCAGTGCCCTAAGGGACAGACTAGCGGGAGAGACCTACGAGCAGTACTTC

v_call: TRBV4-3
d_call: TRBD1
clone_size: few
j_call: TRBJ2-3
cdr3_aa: CASSQRQGASFSTDTQYF
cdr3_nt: TGCGCCAGCAGCCAGAGACAGGGGGCCTCCTTTAGCACAGATACGCAGTATTTT

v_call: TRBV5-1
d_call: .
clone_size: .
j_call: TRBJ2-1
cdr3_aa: CASSPPNNNEQFF
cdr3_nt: TGCGCCAGCAGCCCCCCAAACAACAATGAGCAGTTCTTC

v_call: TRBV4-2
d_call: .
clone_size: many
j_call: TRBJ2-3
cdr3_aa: CASSQGGAGRTDTQYF
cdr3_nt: TGTGCCAGCAGCCAAGGTGGAGCGGGCCGCACAGATACGCAGTATTTT

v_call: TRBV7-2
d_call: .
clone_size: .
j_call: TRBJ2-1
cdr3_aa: CASSLTTANEQFF
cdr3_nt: TGTGCCAGCAGCTTAACTACTGCCAATGAGCAGTTCTTC

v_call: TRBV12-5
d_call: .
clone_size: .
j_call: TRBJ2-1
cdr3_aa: CASLGVGSYNEQFF
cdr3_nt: TGTGCTAGTTTAGGAGTGGGCTCCTACAATGAGCAGTTCTTC

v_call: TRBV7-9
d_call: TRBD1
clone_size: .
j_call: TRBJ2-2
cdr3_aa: CASSSTGGTGELFF
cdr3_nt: TGTGCCAGCAGCTCCACAGGGGGAACGGGGGAGCTGTTTTTT

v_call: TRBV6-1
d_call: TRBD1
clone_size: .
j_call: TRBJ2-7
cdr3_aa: CASSAQGVSLGEQYF
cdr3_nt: TGTGCCAGCAGTGCCCAGGGGGTTTCCCTAGGGGAGCAGTACTTC

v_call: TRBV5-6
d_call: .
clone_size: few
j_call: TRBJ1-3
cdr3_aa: CASSLRGPGNTIYF
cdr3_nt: TGTGCCAGCAGCTTGAGAGGCCCTGGAAACACCATATATTTT

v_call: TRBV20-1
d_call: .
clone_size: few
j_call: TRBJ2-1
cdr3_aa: CSARDPLATNEQFF
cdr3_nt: TGCAGTGCTAGAGATCCCCTAGCTACCAATGAGCAGTTCTTC

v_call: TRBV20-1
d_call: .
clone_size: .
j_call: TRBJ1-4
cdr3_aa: CSASPGGQKLFF
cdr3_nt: TGCAGTGCTAGCCCTGGGGGCCAAAAACTGTTTTTT

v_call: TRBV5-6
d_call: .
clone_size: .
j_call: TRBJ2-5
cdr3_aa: CASSLVRIEETQYF
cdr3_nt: TGTGCCAGCAGCTTGGTAAGGATAGAAGAGACCCAGTACTTC

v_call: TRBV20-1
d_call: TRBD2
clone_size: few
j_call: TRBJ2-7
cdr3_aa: CSAGIAGVGGTYEQYF
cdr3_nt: TGCAGTGCTGGGATTGCGGGAGTGGGGGGAACCTACGAGCAGTACTTC

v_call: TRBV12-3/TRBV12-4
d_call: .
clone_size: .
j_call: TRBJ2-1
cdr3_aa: CASAAGRGSYNEQFF
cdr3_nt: TGTGCCAGTGCAGCCGGCAGAGGCTCCTACAATGAGCAGTTCTTC

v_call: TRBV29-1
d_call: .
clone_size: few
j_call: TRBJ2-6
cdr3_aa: CSVVSGSGANVLTF
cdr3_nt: TGCAGCGTTGTATCTGGTTCCGGGGCCAACGTCCTGACTTTC

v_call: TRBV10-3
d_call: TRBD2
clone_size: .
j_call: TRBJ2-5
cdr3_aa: CAISELAKETQYF
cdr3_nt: TGTGCCATCAGTGAACTAGCGAAAGAGACCCAGTACTTC

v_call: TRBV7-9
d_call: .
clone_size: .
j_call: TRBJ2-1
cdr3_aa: CATRGGGIDEQFF
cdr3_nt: TGTGCCACCCGGGGAGGGGGCATAGATGAGCAGTTCTTC

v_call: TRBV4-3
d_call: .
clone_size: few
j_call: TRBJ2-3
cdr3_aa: CASSQEPAHGTDTQYF
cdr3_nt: TGCGCCAGCAGCCAAGAGCCCGCACACGGCACAGATACGCAGTATTTT

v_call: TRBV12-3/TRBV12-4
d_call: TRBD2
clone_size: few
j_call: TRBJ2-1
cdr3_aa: CASSRARTRDNEQFF
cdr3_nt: TGTGCCAGCAGCCGCGCACGGACTAGAGACAATGAGCAGTTCTTC

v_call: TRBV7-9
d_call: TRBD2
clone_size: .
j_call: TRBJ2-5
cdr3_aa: CASSTGLAGGVQETQYF
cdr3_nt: TGTGCCAGCAGCACGGGACTAGCGGGAGGCGTGCAAGAGACCCAGTACTTC

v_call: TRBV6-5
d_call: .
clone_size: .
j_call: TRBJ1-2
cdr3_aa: CASSYSGQTFYGYTF
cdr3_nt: TGTGCCAGCAGTTACTCGGGGCAGACCTTCTATGGCTACACCTTC

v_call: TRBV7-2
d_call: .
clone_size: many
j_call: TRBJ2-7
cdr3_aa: CASSQPSSEQYF
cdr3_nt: TGTGCCAGCAGCCAACCCAGTAGCGAGCAGTACTTC

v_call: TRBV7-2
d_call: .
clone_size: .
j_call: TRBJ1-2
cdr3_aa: CASSLLGENHGYTF
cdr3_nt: TGTGCCAGCAGCTTGTTGGGCGAGAACCATGGCTACACCTTC

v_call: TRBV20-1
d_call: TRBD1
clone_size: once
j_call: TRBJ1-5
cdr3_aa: CSARRLGQGAPQPQHF
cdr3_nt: TGCAGTGCTAGACGTCTTGGACAGGGGGCCCCTCAGCCCCAGCATTTT

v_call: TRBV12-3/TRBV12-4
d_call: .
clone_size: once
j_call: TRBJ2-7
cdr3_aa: CASSLNSLARYEQYF
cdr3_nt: TGTGCCAGCAGTTTAAATTCGCTAGCTCGTTACGAGCAGTACTTC

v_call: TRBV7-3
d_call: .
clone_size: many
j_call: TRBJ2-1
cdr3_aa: CASSPQRENEQFF
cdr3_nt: TGTGCCAGCAGCCCCCAGAGGGAGAATGAGCAGTTCTTC

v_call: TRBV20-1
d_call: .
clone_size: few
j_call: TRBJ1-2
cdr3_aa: CSAYEGGSNYGYTF
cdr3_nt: TGCAGTGCTTATGAGGGGGGGTCTAACTATGGCTACACCTTC

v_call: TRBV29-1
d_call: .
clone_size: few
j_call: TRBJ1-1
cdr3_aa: CSVSWGRGTEAFF
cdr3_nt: TGCAGCGTGAGTTGGGGCAGGGGCACTGAAGCTTTCTTT

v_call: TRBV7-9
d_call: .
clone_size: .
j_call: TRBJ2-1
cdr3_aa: CASSSQSPHNEQFF
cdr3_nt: TGTGCCAGCAGCTCCCAGTCTCCTCACAATGAGCAGTTCTTC

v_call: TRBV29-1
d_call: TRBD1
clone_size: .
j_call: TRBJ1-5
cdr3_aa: CSVIDRVGNQPQHF
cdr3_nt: TGCAGCGTTATAGACAGGGTGGGCAATCAGCCCCAGCATTTT

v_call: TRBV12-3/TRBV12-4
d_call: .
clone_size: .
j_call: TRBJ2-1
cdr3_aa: CASTTVASSYNEQFF
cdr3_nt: TGTGCCAGCACCACTGTAGCAAGCTCCTACAATGAGCAGTTCTTC

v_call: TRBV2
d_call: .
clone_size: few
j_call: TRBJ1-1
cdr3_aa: CASSGLPVSTNTEAFF
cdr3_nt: TGTGCCAGCAGTGGACTACCGGTTTCTACGAACACTGAAGCTTTCTTT

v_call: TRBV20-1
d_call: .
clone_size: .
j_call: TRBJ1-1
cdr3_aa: CSPRDLSEAFF
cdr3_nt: TGCAGTCCCCGGGACTTGAGTGAAGCTTTCTTT

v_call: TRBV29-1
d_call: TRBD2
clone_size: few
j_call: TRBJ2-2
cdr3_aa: CSVARGSGELFF
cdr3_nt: TGCAGCGTGGCCCGCGGGAGCGGGGAGCTGTTTTTT

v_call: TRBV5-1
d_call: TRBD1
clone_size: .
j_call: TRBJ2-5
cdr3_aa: CASSLDRGRKTQYF
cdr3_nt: TGCGCCAGCAGCTTGGACAGGGGGCGGAAGACCCAGTACTTC

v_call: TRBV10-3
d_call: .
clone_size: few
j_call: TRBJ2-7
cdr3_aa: CANADGTYEQYF
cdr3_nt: TGTGCCAACGCTGACGGGACCTACGAGCAGTACTTC

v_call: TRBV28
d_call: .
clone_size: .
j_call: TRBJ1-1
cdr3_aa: CASTKGGPNIGTEAFF
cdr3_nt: TGTGCCAGCACCAAGGGGGGGCCGAATATCGGGACTGAAGCTTTCTTT

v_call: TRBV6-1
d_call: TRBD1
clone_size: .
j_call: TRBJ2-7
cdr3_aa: CASSGRDRGRTHEQYF
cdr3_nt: TGTGCCAGCAGTGGCCGGGACAGGGGGCGCACTCACGAGCAGTACTTC

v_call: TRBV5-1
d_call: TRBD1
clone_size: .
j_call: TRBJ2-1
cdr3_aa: CASSWGQASNEQFF
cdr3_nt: TGCGCCAGCAGCTGGGGACAGGCCTCGAATGAGCAGTTCTTC

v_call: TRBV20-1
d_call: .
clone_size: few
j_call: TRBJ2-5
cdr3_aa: CSARGSMYQETQYF
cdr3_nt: TGCAGTGCTAGGGGCAGTATGTACCAAGAGACCCAGTACTTC

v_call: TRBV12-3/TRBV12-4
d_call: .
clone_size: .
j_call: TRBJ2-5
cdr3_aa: CASSRLKTQYF
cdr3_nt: TGTGCCAGCAGTAGGTTAAAGACCCAGTACTTC

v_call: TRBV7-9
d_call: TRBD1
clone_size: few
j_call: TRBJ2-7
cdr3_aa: CASSSRTGPIEQYF
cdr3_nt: TGTGCCAGCAGCTCCAGGACAGGCCCCATCGAGCAGTACTTC

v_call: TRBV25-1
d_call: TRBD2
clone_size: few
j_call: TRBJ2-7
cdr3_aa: CASSTSGGTWEQYF
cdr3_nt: TGTGCCAGCAGCACTAGCGGGGGGACTTGGGAGCAGTACTTC

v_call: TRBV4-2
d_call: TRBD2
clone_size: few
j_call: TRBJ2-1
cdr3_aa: CASSHLAGGGSEQFF
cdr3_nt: TGTGCCAGCAGCCACCTAGCGGGGGGAGGAAGTGAGCAGTTCTTC

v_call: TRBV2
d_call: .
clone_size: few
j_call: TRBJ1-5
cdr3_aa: CASRGSSGVQPQHF
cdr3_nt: TGTGCCAGCAGAGGTTCCTCAGGGGTCCAGCCCCAGCATTTT

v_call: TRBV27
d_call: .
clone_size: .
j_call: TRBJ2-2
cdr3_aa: CASSFQTGELFF
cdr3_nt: TGTGCCAGCAGTTTCCAGACCGGGGAGCTGTTTTTT

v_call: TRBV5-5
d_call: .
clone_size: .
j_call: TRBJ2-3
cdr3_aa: CASSLSGLTGTDTQYF
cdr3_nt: TGTGCCAGCAGCTTGAGCGGGTTGACCGGCACAGATACGCAGTATTTT